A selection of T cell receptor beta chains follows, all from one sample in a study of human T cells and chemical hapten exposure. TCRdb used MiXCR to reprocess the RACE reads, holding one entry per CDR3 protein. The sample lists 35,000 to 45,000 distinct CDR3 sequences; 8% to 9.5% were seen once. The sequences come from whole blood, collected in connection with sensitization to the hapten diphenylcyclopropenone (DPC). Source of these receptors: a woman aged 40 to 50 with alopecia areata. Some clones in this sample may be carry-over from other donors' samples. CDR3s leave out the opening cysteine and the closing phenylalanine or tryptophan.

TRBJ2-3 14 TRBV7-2 ASQRGDFKGTDTQY
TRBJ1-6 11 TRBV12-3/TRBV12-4 ASSLTGNSPLH
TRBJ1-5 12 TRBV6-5 ASSLDSLNQPQH
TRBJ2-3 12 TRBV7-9 ASSIGAGADTQY
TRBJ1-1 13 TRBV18 ASSPPTGTNTEAF
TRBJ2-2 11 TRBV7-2 ASSKTGAGELF
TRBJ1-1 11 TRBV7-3 ASSPTPGTEAF
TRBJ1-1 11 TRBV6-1 ASRGLGGTEAF
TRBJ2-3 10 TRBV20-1 SANSGGDTQY
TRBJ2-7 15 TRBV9 ASSVGLPGQGSYEQY
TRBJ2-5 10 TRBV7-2 ASSLGDETQY
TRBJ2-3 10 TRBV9 ASSALTDTQY
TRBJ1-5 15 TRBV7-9 ASSRDRGREVSQPQH
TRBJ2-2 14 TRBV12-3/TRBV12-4 ASNHHRGLNTGELF
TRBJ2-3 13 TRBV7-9 ASSLVSGQADTQY
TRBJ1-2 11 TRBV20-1 SARDRGGYGYT
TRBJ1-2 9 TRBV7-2 ASSSNMGYT
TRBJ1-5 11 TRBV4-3 ASSQEMSQPQH
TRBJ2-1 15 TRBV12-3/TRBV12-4 ASSPTSGGASYNEQF
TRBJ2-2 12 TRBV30 AWSVFARTGELF
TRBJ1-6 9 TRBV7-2 ASSANSPLH
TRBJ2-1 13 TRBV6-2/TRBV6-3 ASSPPIAGPNEQF
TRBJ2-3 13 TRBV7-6 ASSLMAGGTDTQY
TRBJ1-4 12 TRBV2 ASQTRGINEKLF
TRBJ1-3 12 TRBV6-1 ASSELRSGNTIY
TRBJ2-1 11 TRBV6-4 ASSESAYNEQF
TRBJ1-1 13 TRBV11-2 ASSLDWQEWTEAF
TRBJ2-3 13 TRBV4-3 ASSQDRATADTQY
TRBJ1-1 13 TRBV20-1 SARGLAGVNTEAF